The 20 T cell receptor beta chains reported below all come from one sample, sequenced in a study of cytomegalovirus exposure and HLA in healthy donors. Use of 60 Vbeta and 13 Jbeta primers characterized the PCR. This table comes from immunoSEQ multiplex PCR, and its TCRdb copy is limited to in-frame clones, with some not included. The sample contains over 100,000 clones, about 79% of which appear only once. Sequenced material: PBMCs. The receptors come from a woman aged 18-29 years in good health and CMV-seropositive.

The chain carries TRBV6-1 and TRBJ2-3; TRBD2 matches at 13 bases. Per germline, CDR1 MNHNS and CDR2 SASEGT. V lost 5 bases, J lost 6 bases, and 5 bases stayed unmatched. This CDR3 has 15 amino acids. The CDR3 here is CASSSGTSGADTQYF. The CDR3 DNA follows: TGTGCCAGCAGTTCCGGGACTAGCGGGGCGGATACGCAGTATTTT.

This clone qualifies as medium-sized. The chain employs TRBV25-1 and TRBJ1-4; D not resolved. Germline V gene data show CDR1 as MGHDK and CDR2 as SYGVNS. Trimming pared 3 bases from V and 0 bases from J, leaving 14 bases between. The CDR3 totals 17 residues. In DNA form, the CDR3 reads TGTGCCAGCAGTGAGGTTAACAGTATCGCAACTAATGAAAAACTGTTTTTT. Its translation: CASSEVNSIATNEKLFF.

To note about this clone: Other DNA sequences in this sample translate to the same CDR3. The CDR3 DNA is TGTGCCAGCAGCCAAGGCGGGGGGGCAACAGATACGCAGTATTTT. Protein sequence: CASSQGGGATDTQYF. V usage is TRBV4-2 and J usage is TRBJ2-3, with 9 bases matching TRBD2. Trimming cost V 1 base and J 3 bases; bases outside gene matches: 2. Germline CDR1 LGHNA, CDR2 YNFKEQ. The CDR3 spans 15 residues.

V is TRBV9 and J is TRBJ2-2; 10 bases match TRBD2. The J segment lost 5 bases and the V segment lost 0 bases, leaving 10 bases of the junction unmatched. Germline CDR1 SGDLS, CDR2 YYNGEE. The CDR3 loop spans 18 amino acids. CDR3 residues: CASSVAVSGGAVTGELFF. In DNA, the CDR3 is TGTGCCAGCAGCGTAGCAGTAAGCGGGGGGGCTGTTACCGGGGAGCTGTTTTTT.

The chain recombines TRBV7-2 with TRBJ2-1; possible D gene TRBD2, 5 bases. V lost 2 bases, J lost 3 bases, and 8 bases lay in between. The V gene's germline CDR1 is SGHTA and CDR2 FQGNSA. This CDR3 is built from 14 residues. CDR3 nucleotides: TGTGCCAGCAGCTTACAGGCGGGCTACAATGAGCAGTTCTTC. Its translation: CASSLQAGYNEQFF.

The V gene is TRBV2, the J gene TRBJ1-1; 8 positions agree with TRBD1. The CDR3 is 14 residues long. V lost 6 bases and J lost 3; bases outside the gene matches: 6. Germline V gene sequence: CDR1 SNHLY, CDR2 FYNNEI. CDR3 residues: CASRRIQGDTEAFF. CDR3 DNA sequence: TGTGCCAGCAGGAGAATACAGGGGGACACTGAAGCTTTCTTT.

This chain connects TRBV5-1 to TRBJ2-6; TRBD1 agrees at 8 bases. Looked up from germline, CDR1 is SGHRS and CDR2 is YFSETQ. V lost 7 bases to trimming and J lost 3 bases; unmatched junction nucleotides: 15. CDR3 length: 18 residues. The CDR3 loop reads CASSWTAGGAYGANVLTF. In DNA form, the CDR3 reads TGCGCCAGCTCCTGGACGGCAGGGGGCGCGTATGGGGCCAACGTCCTGACTTTC.

V is TRBV11-2 and J is TRBJ2-5; D perhaps matches TRBD1 (7 bases). The CDR3 has 16 amino acids. V lost 5 bases and J lost 0, with 16 bases in between. CDR1 SGHAT and CDR2 FQNNGV come from the germline V gene. The CDR3 here is CASSKQGRRNQETQYF. The DNA for the CDR3 is TGTGCCAGCAGCAAACAGGGGAGGAGGAACCAAGAGACCCAGTACTTC.

The chain joins TRBV18 to TRBJ1-5; weak D call: TRBD1 (5 bases). Germline CDR1 and CDR2: KGHSH and LQKENI. The CDR3 extends over 15 amino acids. V gave up 5 bases and J gave up 6 bases, with 17 bases separating them. This CDR3 is CASSSVDMVGQPQHF. CDR3 sequence (DNA): TGTGCCAGCTCAAGCGTGGACATGGTCGGTCAGCCCCAGCATTTT.

This clone has only a few counts. V is TRBV6-5 and J is TRBJ2-5, with 11 bases identical to TRBD1. In germline, CDR1 is MNHEY, CDR2 SVGAGI. V shed 6 bases and J 6 bases; nucleotides not matched to a gene: 6. The CDR3 has 14 amino acids. This CDR3 is CASSPGTGGKTQYF. Written as DNA, the CDR3 is TGTGCCAGCAGCCCCGGGACAGGGGGAAAGACCCAGTACTTC.

The chain joins TRBV6-1 to TRBJ2-7, with TRBD2 matching 8 bases. J was trimmed by 1 base and V by 3 bases; bases with no gene match: 11. Per germline, CDR1 MNHNS and CDR2 SASEGT. This CDR3 is 17 amino acids long. This CDR3 is CASSDWGLGSGSYEQYF. The DNA for the CDR3 is TGTGCCAGCAGTGATTGGGGACTAGGTTCGGGTTCCTACGAGCAGTACTTC.

The chain carries TRBV7-3 and TRBJ2-7; the D gene is possibly TRBD2 (5 bases). Germline V CDR1 and CDR2: SGHTA, FQGTGA. This CDR3 is built from 15 residues. V lost 0 bases to trimming and J lost 7 bases, with 16 bases between them. Written as DNA, the CDR3 is TGTGCCAGCAGCTTAACCTCCGGGGAGATGGATGAGCAGTACTTC. It encodes CASSLTSGEMDEQYF.

CDR3 DNA sequence: TGTGCCAGCAGTGGACTCGGAGGGGCTGAAGCTTTCTTT. Translation: CASSGLGGAEAFF. The chain combines TRBV2 with TRBJ1-1; D perhaps matches TRBD1 (5 bases). The CDR3 runs 13 residues. The germline gives CDR1 SNHLY, CDR2 FYNNEI. The V end was cut by 4 bases, the J end by 6 bases, with 12 bases between.

V gene TRBV7-9 combines with J gene TRBJ2-1, with 7 bases lining up with TRBD1. V dropped 5 bases and J dropped 10; count of bases not matched to a gene: 8. The germline CDR1 and CDR2 sequences are SEHNR and FQNEAQ (reference sequence). The CDR3 runs 13 residues. This CDR3 reads CASSTGTEEEQFF. The CDR3 DNA reads as TGTGCCAGCAGCACTGGGACAGAAGAAGAGCAGTTCTTC.

V gene TRBV30 combines with J gene TRBJ2-5, with 9 bases that match TRBD1. The J call may be incorrect, as the DNA end agrees better with TRBJ2-7. This CDR3 is built from 15 residues. Germline V gene lookup returns CDR1 GTSNPN and CDR2 SVGIG (reference sequence). The CDR3 DNA reads as TGTGCCTGGAGTGGACCCTGGACAGGGGCGGACGAGCAGTACTTC. It encodes CAWSGPWTGADEQYF.

V gene TRBV7-6 combines with J gene TRBJ2-1; 11 positions agree with TRBD2. This CDR3 is built from 15 residues. From germline, CDR1 is SGHVS and CDR2 FNYEAQ. V lost 5 bases and J lost 9; bases outside the gene matches: 9. The CDR3 sequence: CASSHSGGANGEQFF. The CDR3 region has the DNA TGTGCCAGCAGCCATAGCGGGGGGGCAAATGGTGAGCAGTTCTTC.

The chain joins TRBV5-1 to TRBJ2-6; D perhaps matches TRBD1 (6 bases). The V gene lost 4 bases and the J gene lost 2 bases, with 16 bases spanning the gap. Looked up from germline, CDR1 is SGHRS and CDR2 is YFSETQ. The CDR3 contains 17 residues. In DNA, the CDR3 is TGCGCCAGCAGCCTCAACCCAGGGGCGGCTGGGGCCAACGTCCTGACTTTC. This encodes CASSLNPGAAGANVLTF.

This chain connects TRBV30 to TRBJ1-5; 7 bases are a match to TRBD1. With 0 bases clipped from V and 5 bases from J, the junction kept 10 bases outside the gene matches. Germline V gives CDR1 GTSNPN, CDR2 SVGIG (reference sequence). The CDR3 totals 16 residues. CDR3 nucleotides: TGTGCCTGGAGTGTAGAATGGGTCAGGGGGGATCAGCCCCAGCATTTT. Amino acid sequence: CAWSVEWVRGDQPQHF.

The CDR3 protein is CASSLRLASETQYF. CDR3 sequence (DNA): TGTGCCAGCAGCTTAAGGCTAGCATCGGAGACCCAGTACTTC. This chain connects TRBV7-2 to TRBJ2-5, with D maybe TRBD2 (5 bases). Germline assignment: CDR1 SGHTA and CDR2 FQGNSA. Trimming took off 2 bases at V and 5 bases at J, with 12 bases between the two ends. The CDR3 is made up of 14 amino acids.

The chain uses TRBV29-1 and TRBJ2-3; D gene unclear. V dropped 7 bases and J dropped 4 bases, with 21 bases sitting between them. Germline V gives CDR1 SQVTM, CDR2 ANQGSEA. This CDR3 is built from 15 residues. CDR3 in DNA: TGCAGCGCTCCCCAACTCCTGTCCTTGGCAGATACGCAGTATTTT. Amino acid sequence: CSAPQLLSLADTQYF.